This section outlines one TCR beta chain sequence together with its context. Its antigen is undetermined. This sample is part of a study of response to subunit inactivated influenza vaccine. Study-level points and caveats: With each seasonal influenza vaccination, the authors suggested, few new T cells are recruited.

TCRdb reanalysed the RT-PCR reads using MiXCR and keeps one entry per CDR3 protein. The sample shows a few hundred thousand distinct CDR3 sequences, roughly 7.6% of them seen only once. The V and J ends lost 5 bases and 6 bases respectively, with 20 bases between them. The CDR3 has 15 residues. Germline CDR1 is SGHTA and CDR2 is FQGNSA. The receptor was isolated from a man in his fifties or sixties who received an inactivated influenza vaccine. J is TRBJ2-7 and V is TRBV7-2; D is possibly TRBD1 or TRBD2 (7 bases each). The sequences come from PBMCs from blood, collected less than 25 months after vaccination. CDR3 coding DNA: TGTGCCAGCAGCCCCCAGACAGGGAGGGTCTCCGAGCAGTACTTC. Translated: CASSPQTGRVSEQYF. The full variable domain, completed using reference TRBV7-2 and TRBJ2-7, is GAGVSQSPSNKVTEKGKDVELRCDPISGHTALYWYRQSLGQGLEFLIYFQGNSAPDKSGLPSDRFSAERTGGSVSTLTIQRTQQEDSAVYLCASSPQTGRVSEQYFGPGTRLTVT.